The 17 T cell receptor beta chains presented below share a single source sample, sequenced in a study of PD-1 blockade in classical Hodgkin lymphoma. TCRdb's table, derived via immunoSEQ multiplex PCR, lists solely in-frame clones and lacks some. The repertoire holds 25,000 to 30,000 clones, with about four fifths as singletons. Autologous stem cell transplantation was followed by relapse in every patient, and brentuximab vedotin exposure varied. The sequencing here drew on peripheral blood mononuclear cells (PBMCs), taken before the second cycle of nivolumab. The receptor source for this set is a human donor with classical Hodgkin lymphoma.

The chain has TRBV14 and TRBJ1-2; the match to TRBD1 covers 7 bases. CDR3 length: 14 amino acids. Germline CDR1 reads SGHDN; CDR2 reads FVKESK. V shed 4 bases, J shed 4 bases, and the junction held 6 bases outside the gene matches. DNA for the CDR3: TGTGCCAGCAGCCCATACGACAGGGCCTATGGCTACACCTTC. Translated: CASSPYDRAYGYTF.

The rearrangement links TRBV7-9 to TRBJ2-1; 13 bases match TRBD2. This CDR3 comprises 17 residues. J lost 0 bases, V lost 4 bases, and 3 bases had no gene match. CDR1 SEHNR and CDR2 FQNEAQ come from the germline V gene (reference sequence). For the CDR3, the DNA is TGTGCCAGCAGCTGGACTAGCGGGAGAAACTCCTACAATGAGCAGTTCTTC. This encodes CASSWTSGRNSYNEQFF.

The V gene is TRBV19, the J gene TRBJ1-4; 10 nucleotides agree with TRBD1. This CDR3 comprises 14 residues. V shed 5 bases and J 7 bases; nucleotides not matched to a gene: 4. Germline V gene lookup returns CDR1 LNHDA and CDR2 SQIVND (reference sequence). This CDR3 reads CASSVTGGGEKLFF. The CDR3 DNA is TGTGCCAGTAGTGTGACAGGGGGCGGTGAAAAACTGTTTTTT.

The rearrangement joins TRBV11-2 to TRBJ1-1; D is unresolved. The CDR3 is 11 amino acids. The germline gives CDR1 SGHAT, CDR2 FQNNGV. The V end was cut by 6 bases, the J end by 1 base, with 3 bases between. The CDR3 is CASRGNTEAFF. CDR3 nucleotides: TGTGCCAGCAGGGGGAACACTGAAGCTTTCTTT.

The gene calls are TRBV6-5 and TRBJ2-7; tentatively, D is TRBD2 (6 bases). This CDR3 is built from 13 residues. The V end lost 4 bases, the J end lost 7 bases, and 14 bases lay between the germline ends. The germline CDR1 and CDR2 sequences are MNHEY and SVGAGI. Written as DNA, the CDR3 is TGTGCCAGCAGTTCCGTGGGACTGCAAGAGCAGTACTTC. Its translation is CASSSVGLQEQYF.

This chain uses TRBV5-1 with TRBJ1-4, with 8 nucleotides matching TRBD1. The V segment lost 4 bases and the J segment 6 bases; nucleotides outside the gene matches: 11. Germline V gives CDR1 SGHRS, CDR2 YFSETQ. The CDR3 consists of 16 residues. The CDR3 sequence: CASSRTGGQWDEKLFF. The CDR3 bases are TGCGCCAGCAGCAGAACAGGGGGGCAGTGGGATGAAAAACTGTTTTTT.

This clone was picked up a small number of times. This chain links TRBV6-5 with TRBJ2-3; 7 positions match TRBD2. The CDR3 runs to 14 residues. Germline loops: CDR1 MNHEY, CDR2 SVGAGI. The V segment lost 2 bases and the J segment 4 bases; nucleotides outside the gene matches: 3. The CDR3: CASSYTAGADTQYF. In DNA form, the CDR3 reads TGTGCCAGCAGTTACACGGCGGGAGCAGATACGCAGTATTTT.

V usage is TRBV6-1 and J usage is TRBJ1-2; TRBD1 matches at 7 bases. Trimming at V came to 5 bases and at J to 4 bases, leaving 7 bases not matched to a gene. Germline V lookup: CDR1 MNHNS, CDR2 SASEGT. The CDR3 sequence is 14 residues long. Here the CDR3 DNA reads TGTGCCAGCAGTTCGACAGGGACCGGCTATGGCTACACCTTC. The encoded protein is CASSSTGTGYGYTF.

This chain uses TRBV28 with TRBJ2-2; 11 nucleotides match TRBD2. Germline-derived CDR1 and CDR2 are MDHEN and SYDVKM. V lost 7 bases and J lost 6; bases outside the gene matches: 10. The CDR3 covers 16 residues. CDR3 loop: CASTLGLAGGSGELFF. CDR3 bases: TGTGCCAGCACCCTGGGGCTAGCGGGGGGCTCCGGGGAGCTGTTTTTT.

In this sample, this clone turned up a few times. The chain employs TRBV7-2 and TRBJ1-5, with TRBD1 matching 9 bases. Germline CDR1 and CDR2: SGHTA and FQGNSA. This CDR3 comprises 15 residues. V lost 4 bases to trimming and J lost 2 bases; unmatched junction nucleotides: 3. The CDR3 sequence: CASSSTGGGNQPQHF. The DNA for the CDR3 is TGTGCCAGCAGCTCAACAGGGGGCGGCAATCAGCCCCAGCATTTT.

The CDR3 here is CASSQEAGVGETQYF. Here the CDR3 DNA reads TGTGCCAGCAGCCAAGAGGCAGGGGTAGGAGAGACCCAGTACTTC. The V gene is TRBV4-2, the J gene TRBJ2-5; a possible D gene is TRBD1 (6 bases). The CDR3 is made up of 15 amino acids. The germline CDR1 and CDR2 sequences are LGHNA and YNFKEQ. With 0 bases removed from V and 4 bases from J, the gap between germline ends came to 12 bases.

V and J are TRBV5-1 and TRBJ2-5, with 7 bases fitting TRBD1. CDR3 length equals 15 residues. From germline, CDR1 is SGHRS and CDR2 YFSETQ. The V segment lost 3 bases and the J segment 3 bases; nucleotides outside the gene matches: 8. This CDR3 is CASSSSRGREETQYF. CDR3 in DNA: TGCGCCAGCAGCTCGAGTAGGGGGCGCGAAGAGACCCAGTACTTC.

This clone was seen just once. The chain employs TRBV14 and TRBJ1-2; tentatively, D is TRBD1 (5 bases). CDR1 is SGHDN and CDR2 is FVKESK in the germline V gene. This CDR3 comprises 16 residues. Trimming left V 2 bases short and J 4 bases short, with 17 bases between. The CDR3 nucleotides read TGTGCCAGCAGCCAAATGCAGGGCTTAGTCGGCTATGGCTACACCTTC. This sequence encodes CASSQMQGLVGYGYTF.

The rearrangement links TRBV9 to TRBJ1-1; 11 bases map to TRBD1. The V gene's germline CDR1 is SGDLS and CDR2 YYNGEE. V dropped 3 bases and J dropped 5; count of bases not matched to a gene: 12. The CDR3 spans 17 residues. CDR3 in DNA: TGTGCCAGCAGCGGGGCGCCTGGACAGGGGGCGAGGACTGAAGCTTTCTTT. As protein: CASSGAPGQGARTEAFF.

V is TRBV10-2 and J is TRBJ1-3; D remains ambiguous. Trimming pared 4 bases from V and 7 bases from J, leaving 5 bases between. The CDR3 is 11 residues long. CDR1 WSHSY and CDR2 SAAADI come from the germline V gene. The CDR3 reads CASSVPNTIYF. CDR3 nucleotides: TGCGCCAGCAGTGTACCGAACACCATATATTTT.

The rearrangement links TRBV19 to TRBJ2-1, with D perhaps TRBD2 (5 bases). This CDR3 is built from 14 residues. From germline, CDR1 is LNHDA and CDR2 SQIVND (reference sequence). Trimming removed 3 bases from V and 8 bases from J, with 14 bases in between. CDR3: CASSMSGRRYEQFF. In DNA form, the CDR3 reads TGTGCCAGTAGTATGAGCGGCAGAAGATATGAGCAGTTCTTC. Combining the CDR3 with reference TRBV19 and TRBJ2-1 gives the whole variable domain DGGITQSPKYLFRKEGQNVTLSCEQNLNHDAMYWYRQDPGQGLRLIYYSQIVNDFQKGDIAEGYSVSREKKESFPLTVTSAQKNPTAFYLCASSMSGRRYEQFFGPGTRLTVL.

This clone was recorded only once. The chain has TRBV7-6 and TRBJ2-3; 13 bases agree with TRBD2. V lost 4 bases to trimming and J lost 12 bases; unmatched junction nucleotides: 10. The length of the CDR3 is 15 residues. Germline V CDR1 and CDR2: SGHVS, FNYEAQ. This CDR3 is CASSSGLAGISTQYF. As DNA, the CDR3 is TGTGCCAGCAGCTCGGGACTAGCGGGGATTTCTACCCAGTATTTT.